The clone carrying this TCR beta chain was seen more than once but under ten times. Its target is unknown. Each CDR3 protein is one row after TCRdb ran MiXCR on the 5' RACE reads. Of 100,000 or so distinct CDR3 sequences in the sample, 4.4% were seen once. The time point here: sample taken at primary tumor resection. These data come from a study of spatial heterogeneity in lung cancer. Overall study context: Mean representation of each unique TCR and UMI combination in the raw reads exceeded 8.5 occurrences.

Study observations and caveats: Estimation of coverage gave values of approximately 7.1% for alpha and around 14% for beta chains in tumor T cells. Intratumoral expanded alpha and beta TCR counts were found to track tumor mutation counts.

V shed 5 bases, J shed 5 bases, and the junction held 6 bases outside the gene matches. CDR3 length: 15 residues. Germline values: CDR1 SGHAT, CDR2 FQDESV (reference sequence). The sample here was lung tumor tissue, taken at surgery. This TCR was recovered from a male donor with early-stage non-small cell lung cancer. The J gene is TRBJ2-5, the V gene TRBV11-1; 12 bases line up with TRBD2. Here the CDR3 reads CASSETSGSWETQYF. CDR3 nucleotide sequence: TGTGCCAGCAGCGAGACTAGCGGGAGTTGGGAGACCCAGTACTTC.